The 7 T cell receptor beta chains presented below share a single source sample, sequenced in a study of response to subunit inactivated influenza vaccine. TCRdb used MiXCR to reprocess the RT-PCR reads, holding one entry per CDR3 protein. The data show 150,000 to 200,000 distinct CDR3 sequences, roughly a tenth seen once. This specimen was non-naive T cells sorted from PBMCs, taken roughly 48 days after vaccination. The source of these receptors is a man aged 45-65 years who received an inactivated influenza vaccine.

The V call is TRBV3-1, the J call TRBJ2-1; 10 bases match TRBD2. V dropped 1 base and J dropped 6; count of bases not matched to a gene: 3. The length of the CDR3 is 15 residues. CDR1 and CDR2 from the germline V gene are LGHDT and YNNKEL (reference sequence). Written as DNA, the CDR3 is TGTGCCAGCAGCCAAGGAGCGGGGGGGCTCAATGAGCAGTTCTTC. This translates into CASSQGAGGLNEQFF.

This clonotype was seen a few times. The chain combines TRBV7-6 with TRBJ1-2; 9 bases agree with TRBD1. Unmatched junction bases numbered 10, after V lost 5 bases and J lost 0 bases. Germline lookup yields CDR1 SGHVS and CDR2 FNYEAQ. CDR3 length equals 17 residues. In DNA form, the CDR3 reads TGTGCCAGCAGCAATCCGACAGGGGGTAGAGCTAACTATGGCTACACCTTC. Translation gives CASSNPTGGRANYGYTF. The variable domain in full, with the rest retrieved from reference TRBV7-6 and TRBJ1-2, is GAGVSQSPRYKVTKRGQDVALRCDPISGHVSLYWYRQALGQGPEFLTYFNYEAQQDKSGLPNDRFSAERPEGSISTLTIQRTEQRDSAMYRCASSNPTGGRANYGYTFGSGTRLTVV.

The V call is TRBV6-5, the J call TRBJ2-5; D not certain. Trimming pared 0 bases from V and 0 bases from J, leaving 17 bases between. The germline gives CDR1 MNHEY, CDR2 SVGAGI. This CDR3 has 18 amino acids. The DNA for the CDR3 is TGTGCCAGCAGTTACTCTCCCACGGCAGCCAGGTACCAAGAGACCCAGTACTTC. It specifies CASSYSPTAARYQETQYF.

The chain's CDR3 is CAISALSTGGNEKLFF. In nucleotides, the CDR3 is TGTGCCATCAGTGCGCTTTCGACAGGGGGCAATGAAAAACTGTTTTTT. V is TRBV10-3 and J is TRBJ1-4, with TRBD1 identical over 10 bases. V lost 4 bases, J lost 5 bases, and 7 bases stayed unmatched. The CDR3 has 16 amino acids. The germline V gene encodes CDR1 ENHRY and CDR2 SYGVKD.

This clonotype was picked up a small number of times. The V call is TRBV20-1, the J call TRBJ1-6; 7 nucleotides agree with TRBD1. V shed 3 bases, J shed 6 bases, and the junction held 2 bases outside the gene matches. The CDR3 is made up of 13 amino acids. Germline-derived CDR1 and CDR2 are DFQATT and SNEGSKA (reference sequence). CDR3: CSARGTANSPLHF. In DNA, the CDR3 is TGCAGTGCTAGGGGGACAGCTAATTCACCCCTCCACTTT.

This clonotype was found a few times. The J gene is TRBJ2-2, the V gene TRBV6-2 or TRBV6-3, with a weak D call TRBD1 (6 bases). The CDR3 consists of 14 residues. The V gene's germline CDR1 is MNHEY and CDR2 SVGEGT. V was pared by 6 bases and J by 6 bases, with 14 bases between. The DNA for the CDR3 is TGTGCCAGCAGCAACCCAGACAGGCCCGGGGAGCTGTTTTTT. Translation gives CASSNPDRPGELFF.

This clonotype was seen at least ten times. The chain combines TRBV20-1 with TRBJ2-1, with 10 bases aligning to TRBD2. The germline V gene encodes CDR1 DFQATT and CDR2 SNEGSKA (reference sequence). The CDR3 sequence is 14 residues long. The J segment lost 4 bases and the V segment lost 4 bases, leaving 4 bases of the junction unmatched. The CDR3 loop is CSATGTSAYNEQFF. CDR3 nucleotides: TGCAGTGCTACCGGGACTAGCGCTTACAATGAGCAGTTCTTC.